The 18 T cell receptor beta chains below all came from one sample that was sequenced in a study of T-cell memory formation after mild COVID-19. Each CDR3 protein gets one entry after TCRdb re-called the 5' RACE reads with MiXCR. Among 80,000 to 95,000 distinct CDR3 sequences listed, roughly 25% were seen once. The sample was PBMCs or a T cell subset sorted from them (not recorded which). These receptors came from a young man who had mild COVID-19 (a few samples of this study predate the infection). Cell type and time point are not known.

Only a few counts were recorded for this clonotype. Here the CDR3 reads CASSALAGGLAGELFF. CDR3 coding DNA: TGTGCCAGCAGCGCCCTAGCGGGGGGACTGGCCGGGGAGCTGTTTTTT. The chain links TRBV9 to TRBJ2-2; TRBD2 matches 11 bases. The CDR3 spans 16 residues. The V gene's germline CDR1 is SGDLS and CDR2 YYNGEE. The junction had 7 bases not matched to a gene; V was cut back by 3 bases and J by 6 bases.

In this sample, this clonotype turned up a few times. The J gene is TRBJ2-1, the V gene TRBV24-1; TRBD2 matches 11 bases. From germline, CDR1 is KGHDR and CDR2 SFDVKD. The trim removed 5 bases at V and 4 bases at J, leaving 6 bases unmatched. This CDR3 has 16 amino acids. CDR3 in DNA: TGTGCCACCAGTGCGATCACTAGCGGGGGTTACAATGAGCAGTTCTTC. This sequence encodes CATSAITSGGYNEQFF.

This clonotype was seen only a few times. The CDR3, as DNA: TGCAGTGCTAGTGGAGGGATCGGAGCGTTGAACACTGAAGCTTTCTTT. It encodes CSASGGIGALNTEAFF. The chain links TRBV20-1 to TRBJ1-1; D is unresolved. Germline V lookup: CDR1 DFQATT, CDR2 SNEGSKA (reference sequence). The CDR3 spans 16 residues. V lost 3 bases to trimming and J lost 0 bases, with 17 bases between them.

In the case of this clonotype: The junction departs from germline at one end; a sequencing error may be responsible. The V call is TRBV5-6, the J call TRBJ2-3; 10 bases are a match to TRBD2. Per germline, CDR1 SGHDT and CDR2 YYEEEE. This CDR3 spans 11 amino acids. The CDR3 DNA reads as TGTGCCAGCAGCTTGGGGAGCGGGGGGGAATTT. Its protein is CASSLGSGGEF.

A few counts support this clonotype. CDR3: CASRWQEANYGYTF. In DNA, the CDR3 is TGTGCCAGCAGGTGGCAGGAGGCTAACTATGGCTACACCTTC. The chain joins TRBV7-2 to TRBJ1-2; no clear D. CDR3 length: 14 residues. V was pared by 6 bases and J by 0 bases, with 11 bases between. CDR1 SGHTA and CDR2 FQGNSA come from the germline V gene.

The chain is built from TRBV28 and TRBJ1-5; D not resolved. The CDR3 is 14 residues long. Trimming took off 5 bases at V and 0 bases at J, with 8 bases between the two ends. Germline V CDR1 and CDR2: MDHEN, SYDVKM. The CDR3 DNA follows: TGTGCCAGCAGTGAGCCTTATAGCAATCAGCCCCAGCATTTT. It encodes CASSEPYSNQPQHF.

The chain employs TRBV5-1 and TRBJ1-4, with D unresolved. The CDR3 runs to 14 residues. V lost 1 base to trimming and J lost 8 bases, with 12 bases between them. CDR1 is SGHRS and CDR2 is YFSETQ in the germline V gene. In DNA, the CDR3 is TGCGCCAGCAGCTTGAACCAAGCTGGGGAAAAACTGTTTTTT. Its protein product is CASSLNQAGEKLFF. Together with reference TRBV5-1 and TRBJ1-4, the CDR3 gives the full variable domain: KAGVTQTPRYLIKTRGQQVTLSCSPISGHRSVSWYQQTPGQGLQFLFEYFSETQRNKGNFPGRFSGRQFSNSRSEMNVSTLELGDSALYLCASSLNQAGEKLFFGSGTQLSVL.

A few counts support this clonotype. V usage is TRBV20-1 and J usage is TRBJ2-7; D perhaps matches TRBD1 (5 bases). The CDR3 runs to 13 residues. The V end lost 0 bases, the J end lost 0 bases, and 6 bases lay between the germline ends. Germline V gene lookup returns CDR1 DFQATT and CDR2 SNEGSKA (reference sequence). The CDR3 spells CSARDDSSYEQYV. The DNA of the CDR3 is TGCAGTGCTAGAGACGACAGCTCCTACGAGCAGTACGTC.

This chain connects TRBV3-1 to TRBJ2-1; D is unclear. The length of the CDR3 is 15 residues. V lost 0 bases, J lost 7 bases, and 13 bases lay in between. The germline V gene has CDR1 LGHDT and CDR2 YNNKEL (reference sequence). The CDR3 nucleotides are TGTGCCAGCAGCCAAGATGAATTAGTTGGGAATGAGCAGTTCTTC. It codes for CASSQDELVGNEQFF.

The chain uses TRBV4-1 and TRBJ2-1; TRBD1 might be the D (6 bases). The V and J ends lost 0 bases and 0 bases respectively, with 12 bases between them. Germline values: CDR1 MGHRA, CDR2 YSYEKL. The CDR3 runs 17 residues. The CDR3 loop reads CASSQDRDTISYNEQFF. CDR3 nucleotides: TGCGCCAGCAGCCAAGATAGGGACACCATCTCCTACAATGAGCAGTTCTTC.

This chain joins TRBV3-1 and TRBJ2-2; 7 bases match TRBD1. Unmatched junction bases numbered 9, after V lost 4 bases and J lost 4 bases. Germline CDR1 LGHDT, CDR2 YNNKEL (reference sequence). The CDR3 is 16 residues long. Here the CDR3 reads CASSLQRGPRTGELFF. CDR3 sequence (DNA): TGTGCCAGCAGCCTCCAAAGGGGGCCACGCACCGGGGAGCTGTTTTTT.

For the CDR3, the DNA is TGTGCCAGCAGTCCCGAGGGACAGGTTAATCAGCCCCAGCATTTT. Its translation: CASSPEGQVNQPQHF. The chain uses TRBV12-3 or TRBV12-4 and TRBJ1-5; 8 nucleotides align to TRBD1. Trimming took 5 bases from V and 4 from J; bases not matched to a gene: 7. CDR3 length equals 15 residues.

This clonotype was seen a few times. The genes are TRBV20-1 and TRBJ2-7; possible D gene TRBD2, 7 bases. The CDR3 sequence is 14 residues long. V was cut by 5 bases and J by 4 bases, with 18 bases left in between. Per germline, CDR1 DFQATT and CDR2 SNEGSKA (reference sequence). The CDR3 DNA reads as TGCAGTGCTGAGGGGGGGCAGAGTGGTTACGAGCAGTACTTC. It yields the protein CSAEGGQSGYEQYF.

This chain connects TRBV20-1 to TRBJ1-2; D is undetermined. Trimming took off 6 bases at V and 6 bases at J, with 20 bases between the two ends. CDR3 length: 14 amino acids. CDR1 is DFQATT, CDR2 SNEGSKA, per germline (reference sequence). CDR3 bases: TGCAGTGCGCAAGACCCTACACTCCCCAATGGCTACACCTTC. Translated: CSAQDPTLPNGYTF.

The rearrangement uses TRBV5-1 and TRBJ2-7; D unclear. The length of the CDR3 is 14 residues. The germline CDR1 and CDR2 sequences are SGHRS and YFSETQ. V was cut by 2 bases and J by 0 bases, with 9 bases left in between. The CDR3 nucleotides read TGCGCCAGCAGCTTAACCGGGCCCTCCTACGAGCAGTACTTC. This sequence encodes CASSLTGPSYEQYF.

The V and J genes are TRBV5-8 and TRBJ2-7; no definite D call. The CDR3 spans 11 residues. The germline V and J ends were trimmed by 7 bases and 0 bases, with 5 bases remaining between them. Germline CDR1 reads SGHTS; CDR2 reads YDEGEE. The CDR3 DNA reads TGTGCCAGCCGGTACTCCTACGAGCAGTACTTC. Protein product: CASRYSYEQYF.

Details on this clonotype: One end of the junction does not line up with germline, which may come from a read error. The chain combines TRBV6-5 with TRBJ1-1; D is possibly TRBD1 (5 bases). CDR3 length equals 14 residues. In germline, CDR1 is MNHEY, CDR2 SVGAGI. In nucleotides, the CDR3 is TGTGCCAGCAGTCCTAGTGAGGGGAACACTGAAGATTTCTTT. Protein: CASSPSEGNTEDFF.

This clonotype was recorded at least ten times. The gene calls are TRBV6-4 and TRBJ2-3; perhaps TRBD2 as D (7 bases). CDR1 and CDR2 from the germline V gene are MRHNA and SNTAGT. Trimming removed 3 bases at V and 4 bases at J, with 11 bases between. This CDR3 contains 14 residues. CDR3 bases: TGTGCCAGCAGTGAAGGAGGGGGGGCAGATACGCAGTATTTT. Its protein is CASSEGGGADTQYF.